One sample yielded the 2 T cell receptor beta chains listed below, sequenced in a study of OX40 agonist ivuxolimab in advanced cancers. Profiling relied on immunoSEQ multiplex PCR, and the TCRdb table lists in-frame clones only, not all of them. The sample lists approximately 68,000 clones, under 95% occurring once. Sequenced material: CD4+ or CD8+ T cells sorted from blood, taken in a trial of the OX40 agonist ivuxolimab. Source of these receptors: an adult with an advanced solid tumor such as melanoma, head and neck, liver or kidney cancer.

V gene TRBV27 combines with J gene TRBJ2-1; a possible D gene is TRBD1 (6 bases). CDR1 is MNHEY and CDR2 is SMNVEV in the germline V gene (reference sequence). The CDR3 is made up of 13 amino acids. V was shortened by 3 bases and J by 7 bases, with 10 bases between the two germline ends. The CDR3 coding sequence is TGTGCCAGCAGTTTCCCAGGGGCTAATGAGCAGTTCTTC. It specifies CASSFPGANEQFF.

This clone was counted a single time. The chain has TRBV7-9 and TRBJ2-3; no definite D call. This CDR3 has 13 residues. Trimming cost V 4 bases and J 2 bases, with 7 bases left between them. Germline CDR1 SEHNR, CDR2 FQNEAQ (reference sequence). CDR3 nucleotides: TGTGCCAGCAGCTACACTCACACAGATACGCAGTATTTT. It encodes CASSYTHTDTQYF.